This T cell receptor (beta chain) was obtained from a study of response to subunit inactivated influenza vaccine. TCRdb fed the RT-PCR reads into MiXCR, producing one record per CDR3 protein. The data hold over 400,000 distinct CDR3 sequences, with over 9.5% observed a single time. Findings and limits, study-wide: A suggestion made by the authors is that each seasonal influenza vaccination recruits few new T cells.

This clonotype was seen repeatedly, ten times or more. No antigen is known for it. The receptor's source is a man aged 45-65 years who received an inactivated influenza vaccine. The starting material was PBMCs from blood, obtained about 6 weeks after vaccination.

The CDR3 DNA reads TGCGCCAGCAGCTTGGACAGGGACGCGCCCCAGCATTTT. Translated: CASSLDRDAPQHF. The chain uses TRBV5-1 and TRBJ1-5, with TRBD1 as a possible D gene (6 bases). V lost 0 bases, J lost 9 bases, and 10 bases lay in between. Germline values: CDR1 SGHRS, CDR2 YFSETQ. The CDR3 sequence is 13 residues long.